The 31 T cell receptor beta chains below were found in one sample sequenced in a study of T-cell memory formation after mild COVID-19. TCRdb reprocessed the 5' RACE reads via MiXCR and lists one record per CDR3 protein. The sample consists of about 470,000 distinct CDR3 sequences, roughly 23% of them appearing once. The sample was PBMCs or a T cell subset sorted from them (not recorded which). All receptors come from an adult woman who had mild COVID-19 (a few samples of this study predate the infection). Cell type and time point are not known.

The DNA for the CDR3 is TGTGCCAGTAACGCTAGAACCGGGGAGCTGTTTTTT. Residues: CASNARTGELFF. This sequence joins TRBV19 and TRBJ2-2, with unresolved D. Germline values: CDR1 LNHDA, CDR2 SQIVND (reference sequence). Trimming pared 7 bases from V and 5 bases from J, leaving 8 bases between. This CDR3 is built from 12 residues.

The chain couples TRBV11-2 to TRBJ2-7, with 7 bases that match TRBD1. This CDR3 is 15 amino acids long. The V and J ends lost 1 base and 7 bases, in that order; junction bases with no gene match: 10. The germline CDR1 and CDR2 sequences are SGHAT and FQNNGV. CDR3 in amino acids: CASSLGFWQGDEQYF. The CDR3 region has the DNA TGTGCCAGCAGCTTAGGATTTTGGCAGGGGGATGAGCAGTACTTC.

The chain has TRBV3-1 and TRBJ1-2; D perhaps matches TRBD1 (5 bases). In germline, CDR1 is LGHDT, CDR2 YNNKEL (reference sequence). The CDR3 covers 15 residues. V was trimmed by 3 bases and J by 6 bases, leaving 17 bases between them. CDR3 amino acids: CASSHGTVPLHGYTF. CDR3 bases: TGTGCCAGCAGCCATGGGACGGTTCCATTGCATGGCTACACCTTC.

This clonotype was seen a few times. The chain uses TRBV20-1 and TRBJ2-5; 7 bases agree with TRBD2. CDR3 length: 18 residues. Germline V gives CDR1 DFQATT, CDR2 SNEGSKA (reference sequence). V lost 0 bases to trimming and J lost 4 bases; unmatched junction nucleotides: 17. The CDR3 sequence: CSARDPWGRAVVGETQYF. CDR3 sequence (DNA): TGCAGTGCTAGAGATCCGTGGGGGAGGGCCGTGGTAGGAGAGACCCAGTACTTC.

This chain links TRBV4-2 with TRBJ2-1; D possibly corresponds to TRBD2 (6 bases). This CDR3 has 16 residues. Trimming took 2 bases from V and 3 from J, leaving 14 bases between them. CDR1 and CDR2 from the germline V gene are LGHNA and YNFKEQ. The CDR3 protein is CASSQNGGTVYNEQFF. CDR3 DNA sequence: TGTGCCAGCAGCCAAAACGGGGGTACGGTCTACAATGAGCAGTTCTTC.

This clonotype was counted a few times. CDR3 protein: CASSWGGAQPQHF. CDR3 bases: TGTGCCAGCAGCTGGGGGGGAGCTCAGCCCCAGCATTTT. V is TRBV7-8 and J is TRBJ1-5; perhaps TRBD1 as D (5 bases). The ends were cut back, 4 bases at V and 6 bases at J, with 10 bases in the middle. Germline V CDR1 and CDR2: SGHVS, FQNEAQ. The CDR3 has 13 amino acids. Looking up the rest from reference TRBV7-8 and TRBJ1-5 gives the full variable domain: GAGVSQSPRYKVAKRGQDVALRCDPISGHVSLFWYQQALGQGPEFLTYFQNEAQLDKSGLPSDRFFAERPEGSVSTLKIQRTQQEDSAVYLCASSWGGAQPQHFGDGTRLSIL.

The chain couples TRBV4-2 to TRBJ2-7; possibly TRBD2 for D (6 bases). The germline CDR1 and CDR2 sequences are LGHNA and YNFKEQ. The V end was cut by 2 bases, the J end by 0 bases, with 14 bases between. The CDR3 runs 16 residues. The CDR3 protein is CASSQPPTRSSYEQYF. CDR3 DNA sequence: TGTGCCAGCAGCCAACCACCGACTAGGAGCTCCTACGAGCAGTACTTC.

The chain combines TRBV4-2 with TRBJ2-3; tentative D call: TRBD1 (6 bases). Germline V CDR1 and CDR2: LGHNA, YNFKEQ. V was trimmed by 4 bases and J by 2 bases, leaving 13 bases between them. This CDR3 spans 15 amino acids. CDR3 protein: CASSLWGLATDTQYF. For the CDR3, the DNA is TGTGCCAGCAGCCTATGGGGGCTAGCCACAGATACGCAGTATTTT.

This clonotype was seen only once. The V gene is TRBV15, the J gene TRBJ2-7; D may correspond to TRBD1 or TRBD2 (6 bases each). CDR1 and CDR2 (germline): LNHNV, YYDKDF (reference sequence). CDR3 size: 14 residues. Trimming took off 5 bases at V and 2 bases at J, with 13 bases between the two ends. The CDR3 DNA reads as TGTGCCACCAGCCTAAAAGGGGGGCCCTACGAGCAGTACTTC. It codes for CATSLKGGPYEQYF.

The chain couples TRBV11-2 to TRBJ2-7, with D hard to call. Germline lookup yields CDR1 SGHAT and CDR2 FQNNGV. This CDR3 spans 14 amino acids. Trimming removed 5 bases from V and 6 bases from J, with 17 bases in between. The CDR3 bases are TGTGCCAGCAGCCCCCGCAACCCCGAACGCGAGCAGTACTTC. Translation: CASSPRNPEREQYF.

V usage is TRBV24-1 and J usage is TRBJ2-1, with 8 bases aligning to TRBD1. Germline trimming cut 6 bases from V and 8 bases from J; bases unmatched to any gene: 5. CDR3 length: 13 residues. Germline CDR1 reads KGHDR; CDR2 reads SFDVKD. The CDR3 region has the DNA TGTGCCACCAGTCAGGGGGCGAAAGATGAGCAGTTCTTC. Translation gives CATSQGAKDEQFF.

This sequence joins TRBV5-1 and TRBJ2-1; TRBD1 matches at 8 bases. The ends lost 4 bases at V and 0 bases at J; junction bases unmatched: 12. Germline CDR1 and CDR2: SGHRS and YFSETQ. CDR3 length: 18 amino acids. The CDR3 DNA follows: TGCGCCAGCAGCGCACAGGGGGGCTGGGTTATCTCCTACAATGAGCAGTTCTTC. Protein: CASSAQGGWVISYNEQFF.

This clonotype was recorded only once. The chain has TRBV14 and TRBJ1-1; tentative D call: TRBD1 (6 bases). Germline V CDR1 and CDR2: SGHDN, FVKESK. Trimming shortened V by 2 bases and J by 4 bases, and 11 bases separated the two germline ends. This CDR3 spans 14 amino acids. This CDR3 is CASSQWGTPTEAFF. The CDR3 DNA reads TGTGCCAGCAGCCAATGGGGGACACCCACTGAAGCTTTCTTT.

The genes are TRBV27 and TRBJ1-1, with 7 bases aligning to TRBD1. V lost 10 bases, J lost 2 bases, and 10 bases stayed unmatched. CDR3 length: 14 amino acids. Germline assignment: CDR1 MNHEY and CDR2 SMNVEV (reference sequence). The DNA of the CDR3 is TGTGCCAAAACACCGACAGGGAAAAACACTGAAGCTTTCTTT. Amino acid sequence: CAKTPTGKNTEAFF.

The chain couples TRBV24-1 to TRBJ2-4, with 11 bases aligning to TRBD1. The CDR3 consists of 15 residues. Trimming took 6 bases from V and 8 from J; bases not matched to a gene: 8. The germline CDR1 and CDR2 sequences are KGHDR and SFDVKD. The CDR3, as DNA: TGTGCCACCAGTCACTCCGGGACAGGGGGACACATTCAGTACTTC. This sequence encodes CATSHSGTGGHIQYF.

The CDR3: CASRTLRAGANVLTF. As DNA, the CDR3 is TGTGCCAGCAGGACCCTGAGGGCTGGGGCCAACGTCCTGACTTTC. The rearrangement links TRBV6-5 to TRBJ2-6; D possibly corresponds to TRBD2 (5 bases). Trimming pared 6 bases from V and 2 bases from J, leaving 11 bases between. Germline V gene lookup returns CDR1 MNHEY and CDR2 SVGAGI. The CDR3 has 15 residues.

A note on this clonotype: One junction end does not reproduce the germline sequence, and a read error may be involved. The rearrangement links TRBV3-1 to TRBJ2-7; 8 bases are shared with TRBD1. Per the germline V gene, CDR1 is LGHDT and CDR2 is YNNKEL (reference sequence). The CDR3 spans 14 residues. The CDR3 protein is CASTQGHRGYEQYF. The DNA for the CDR3 is TGTGCCAGCACCCAAGGGCACAGGGGGTACGAGCAGTACTTC.

This chain uses TRBV20-1 with TRBJ2-2, with a tentative D call TRBD2 (5 bases). CDR1 is DFQATT, CDR2 SNEGSKA, per germline (reference sequence). This CDR3 has 16 amino acids. V lost 0 bases to trimming and J lost 1 base, with 12 bases between them. CDR3 in DNA: TGCAGTGCTAGAGAAAGTAGAGGACTGAACACCGGGGAGCTGTTTTTT. It yields the protein CSARESRGLNTGELFF.

This clonotype was seen more than once but under ten times. This chain uses TRBV7-6 with TRBJ1-1; 7 nucleotides line up with TRBD1. V gave up 1 base and J gave up 3 bases; unmatched junction bases: 8. Germline V gene sequence: CDR1 SGHVS, CDR2 FNYEAQ. The CDR3 runs 16 residues. The CDR3 DNA follows: TGTGCCAGCAGCTTAGGTTGGACAGGAGGTCACACTGAAGCTTTCTTT. Amino acids: CASSLGWTGGHTEAFF.

This chain connects TRBV18 to TRBJ2-7, with TRBD2 as a possible D gene (5 bases). Trimming took off 5 bases at V and 3 bases at J, with 11 bases between the two ends. CDR3 size: 13 residues. Germline V gene lookup returns CDR1 KGHSH and CDR2 LQKENI. The CDR3 bases are TGTGCCAGCTCAAACCGGGATATCTACGAGCAGTACTTC. Translation gives CASSNRDIYEQYF. Looking up the rest from reference TRBV18 and TRBJ2-7 gives the full variable domain: NAGVMQNPRHLVRRRGQEARLRCSPMKGHSHVYWYRQLPEEGLKFMVYLQKENIIDESGMPKERFSAEFPKEGPSILRIQQVVRGDSAAYFCASSNRDIYEQYFGPGTRLTVT.

This chain joins TRBV7-9 and TRBJ1-2, with unresolved D. The V end was cut by 8 bases, the J end by 7 bases, with 23 bases between. The CDR3 totals 15 residues. CDR1 and CDR2 from the germline V gene are SEHNR and FQNEAQ (reference sequence). The chain's CDR3 is CASGKKIVEGGGYTF. In DNA, the CDR3 is TGTGCCAGCGGCAAGAAAATCGTGGAGGGAGGTGGCTACACCTTC. The complete variable domain, with remaining parts taken from reference TRBV7-9 and TRBJ1-2, reads DTGVSQNPRHKITKRGQNVTFRCDPISEHNRLYWYRQTLGQGPEFLTYFQNEAQLEKSRLLSDRFSAERPKGSFSTLEIQRTEQGDSAMYLCASGKKIVEGGGYTFGSGTRLTVV.

This clonotype was seen more than once but under ten times. The chain uses TRBV18 and TRBJ1-1; perhaps TRBD1 as D (5 bases). This CDR3 has 14 residues. The germline CDR1 and CDR2 sequences are KGHSH and LQKENI. Trimming took off 3 bases at V and 1 base at J, with 9 bases between the two ends. The CDR3 DNA reads as TGTGCCAGCTCACCCCGAGGGGAGAACACTGAAGCTTTCTTT. Translated, it gives CASSPRGENTEAFF.

The chain combines TRBV5-1 with TRBJ2-2; D gene unclear. Germline lookup yields CDR1 SGHRS and CDR2 YFSETQ. V was cut by 5 bases and J by 1 base, with 12 bases left in between. The CDR3 consists of 15 residues. In DNA, the CDR3 is TGCGCCAGCAGATCTACGGGTCAGAACACCGGGGAGCTGTTTTTT. It encodes CASRSTGQNTGELFF.

The chain couples TRBV2 to TRBJ2-1; 9 bases fit TRBD2. The CDR3 consists of 16 residues. The V gene's germline CDR1 is SNHLY and CDR2 FYNNEI. With 7 bases clipped from V and 5 bases from J, the junction kept 12 bases outside the gene matches. The CDR3 sequence: CASTGLGGRANNEQFF. CDR3 nucleotide sequence: TGTGCCAGCACGGGTTTAGGCGGGAGGGCCAACAATGAGCAGTTCTTC.

This clonotype showed up just a few times. This chain links TRBV20-1 with TRBJ2-7; possibly TRBD1 for D (6 bases). CDR3 length: 14 amino acids. Germline assignment: CDR1 DFQATT and CDR2 SNEGSKA (reference sequence). Trimming cost V 1 base and J 2 bases, with 12 bases left between them. The CDR3 sequence is CSARGARDTYEQYF. CDR3 in DNA: TGCAGTGCTAGAGGAGCTAGGGACACCTACGAGCAGTACTTC.

This clonotype turned up a few times. V and J are TRBV12-3 or TRBV12-4 and TRBJ2-5, with D uncertain. The CDR3 extends over 17 amino acids. Trimming pared 4 bases from V and 3 bases from J, leaving 21 bases between. The CDR3 nucleotides read TGTGCCAGCAGTTCACCACCCGGAAGGGAAGAGGAAGAGACCCAGTACTTC. Translated: CASSSPPGREEEETQYF.

The rearrangement joins TRBV7-8 to TRBJ2-1, with a possible D match to TRBD1 (6 bases). The CDR3 spans 17 residues. V was cut by 5 bases and J by 0 bases, with 17 bases left in between. Germline V gene data show CDR1 as SGHVS and CDR2 as FQNEAQ. DNA of the CDR3: TGTGCCAGCAGCCCAGCGTCACTAGGGGGCTCCTACAATGAGCAGTTCTTC. It is translated as CASSPASLGGSYNEQFF.

This clonotype has only a few counts. The rearrangement joins TRBV7-2 to TRBJ2-7; 8 nucleotides align to TRBD2. The CDR3 consists of 18 residues. Unmatched junction bases numbered 13, after V lost 3 bases and J lost 0 bases. Germline CDR1 reads SGHTA; CDR2 reads FQGNSA. The CDR3 sequence: CASSFAPSREAVSYEQYF. The CDR3 region has the DNA TGTGCCAGCAGCTTTGCGCCCTCGCGGGAGGCAGTCTCCTACGAGCAGTACTTC.

The gene calls are TRBV29-1 and TRBJ1-1, with D uncertain. Trimming cost V 1 base and J 0 bases, with 9 bases left between them. CDR3 length: 14 amino acids. In germline, CDR1 is SQVTM, CDR2 ANQGSEA. CDR3 residues: CSVEGQRLNTEAFF. The CDR3 nucleotides are TGCAGCGTTGAAGGCCAACGGTTGAACACTGAAGCTTTCTTT.

This clonotype came up a few times. This chain links TRBV6-2 or TRBV6-3 with TRBJ1-2, with D unclear. The CDR3 is 10 amino acids. Trimming pared 6 bases from V and 6 bases from J, leaving 5 bases between. Germline loops: CDR1 MNHEY, CDR2 SVGEGT. The CDR3 loop is CASRHDGYTF. In DNA form, the CDR3 reads TGTGCCAGCAGGCACGATGGCTACACCTTC.

The chain has TRBV2 and TRBJ2-7; 7 bases map to TRBD2. Germline V gene data show CDR1 as SNHLY and CDR2 as FYNNEI. The CDR3 has 19 amino acids. Losses at the gene ends were 7 bases for V and 2 bases for J; bases not matched to a gene: 23. In DNA, the CDR3 is TGTGCCAGCAAGGGTGGGGGATTGGGAAGCGGGATCCTCCCCTACGAGCAGTACTTC. The encoded protein is CASKGGGLGSGILPYEQYF. Combining the CDR3 with reference TRBV2 and TRBJ2-7 gives the whole variable domain EPEVTQTPSHQVTQMGQEVILRCVPISNHLYFYWYRQILGQKVEFLVSFYNNEISEKSEIFDDQFSVERPDGSNFTLKIRSTKLEDSAMYFCASKGGGLGSGILPYEQYFGPGTRLTVT.